The source of this T cell receptor beta chain is a study of shared clonotypes between healthy human individuals. Study context: Serving as donors were two women and a few men, whose ages spanned 18 to 49. Study outcomes and limitations: Donors were few, which limited the genetic and exposure-history diversity represented.

Once extracted for a subset, genomic DNA was divided evenly among several immunoSEQ plates. Profiling relied on immunoSEQ multiplex PCR, and the TCRdb table lists in-frame clones only, not all of them. The sample comprises approximately 2.3 million clones, about 92% of which are singletons, and 0.39% rests with the top ten. A note on this clone: The target antigen is unknown.

The CDR3 loop spans 15 amino acids. V dropped 0 bases and J dropped 3; count of bases not matched to a gene: 5. Germline CDR1 reads SGHRS; CDR2 reads YFSETQ. Sequencing was performed on naive CD4+ T cells from PBMCs. Regarding subset: CD45RA+ positively selected. The origin of this receptor is a man between 18 and 29 years old in good health. Some clones in this sample may be carry-over from other donors' samples. The rearrangement links TRBV5-1 to TRBJ1-2, with 7 bases lining up with TRBD1. As DNA, the CDR3 is TGCGCCAGCAGCTTGGGGCAGGGGGTACACTATGGCTACACCTTC. Translated: CASSLGQGVHYGYTF. Full variable domain (missing parts from reference TRBV5-1 and TRBJ1-2): KAGVTQTPRYLIKTRGQQVTLSCSPISGHRSVSWYQQTPGQGLQFLFEYFSETQRNKGNFPGRFSGRQFSNSRSEMNVSTLELGDSALYLCASSLGQGVHYGYTFGSGTRLTVV.